The present entry profiles one TCR beta chain with its context. The CDR3 has 13 residues. Germline-derived CDR1 and CDR2 are MGHRA and YSYEKL. V was cut by 5 bases and J by 8 bases, with 12 bases left in between. Next came a second PCR, run for 7 to 11 cycles, which used a sample-barcoded 5' primer along with a J-beta primer mix. All samples yielded 2.5 million or more CDR3-containing paired-end reads. TCRdb redid the calling of the 5' RACE reads with MiXCR, one entry per CDR3 protein. Among 600,000 to 800,000 distinct CDR3 sequences listed, 21% were seen once. This record belongs to a study of blood T cells in healthy people across ages.

The chain has TRBV4-1 and TRBJ1-4; a weak D match, TRBD1 (6 bases). The sequence derives from a man in his 70s in good health. Sequences were obtained from blood. CDR3 DNA sequence: TGCGCCAGCAGCGGGGGGGCTGGGGAAAAACTGTTTTTT. Protein sequence: CASSGGAGEKLFF.